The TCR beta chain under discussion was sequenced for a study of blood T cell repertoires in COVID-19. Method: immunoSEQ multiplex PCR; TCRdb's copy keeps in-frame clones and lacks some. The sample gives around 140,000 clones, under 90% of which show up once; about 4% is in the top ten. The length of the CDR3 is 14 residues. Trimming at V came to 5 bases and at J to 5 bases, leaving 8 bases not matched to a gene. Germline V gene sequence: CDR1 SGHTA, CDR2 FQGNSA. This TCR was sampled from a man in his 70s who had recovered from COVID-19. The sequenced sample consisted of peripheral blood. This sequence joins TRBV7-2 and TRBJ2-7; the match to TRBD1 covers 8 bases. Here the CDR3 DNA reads TGTGCCAGCAGCGTCGACCTGACAGGGGACGAGCAGTACTTC. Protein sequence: CASSVDLTGDEQYF.